These T cell receptor beta chains were read from a single sample in a study of cytomegalovirus exposure and HLA in healthy donors. TCRdb's copy holds only in-frame clones and misses some; the assay was immunoSEQ multiplex PCR. The sample lists under 150,000 clones; 60% to 80% were seen once. Source material: PBMCs. The source is an older woman in good health and CMV-seropositive. The CDR3 runs from the conserved cysteine through the conserved F or W. D genes are given only for firm matches. The size of a clone is reported for some rows only, either as once, few or many, or as a class for expanded clones.

v_gene: TRBV5-1
d_gene: .
j_gene: TRBJ1-1
abundance: .
CDR3nt: TGCGCCAGCAGCTCCCAGGGTCCATCCGAAGCTTTCTTT
CDR3aa: CASSSQGPSEAFF

v_gene: TRBV9
d_gene: .
j_gene: TRBJ1-1
abundance: once
CDR3nt: TGTGCCAGCAGCGTAGAACCACTTGACACTGAAGCTTTCTTT
CDR3aa: CASSVEPLDTEAFF

v_gene: TRBV18
d_gene: TRBD1
j_gene: TRBJ2-7
abundance: once
CDR3nt: TGTGCCAGCTCGCCTGGGACAGGAGCCTACGAGCAGTACTTC
CDR3aa: CASSPGTGAYEQYF

v_gene: TRBV5-4
d_gene: TRBD2
j_gene: TRBJ2-7
abundance: .
CDR3nt: TGTGCCAGCAGCCCCCCCCCGGTAGCGGGCTCCTACGAGCAGTACTTC
CDR3aa: CASSPPPVAGSYEQYF

v_gene: TRBV7-9
d_gene: .
j_gene: TRBJ2-7
abundance: .
CDR3nt: TGTGCCAGCAGCTTAGCGCAACCGGGAGTGTACGAGCAGTACTTC
CDR3aa: CASSLAQPGVYEQYF

v_gene: TRBV6-1
d_gene: TRBD1
j_gene: TRBJ2-7
abundance: .
CDR3nt: TGTGCCAGCAGTCCTCAGGGACAGCTAGCTTACGAGCAGTACTTC
CDR3aa: CASSPQGQLAYEQYF

v_gene: TRBV27
d_gene: .
j_gene: TRBJ1-4
abundance: .
CDR3nt: TGTGCCAGCAGTTTCCTACAGGGCGGCACAACTAATGAAAAACTGTTTTTT
CDR3aa: CASSFLQGGTTNEKLFF

v_gene: TRBV10-1
d_gene: .
j_gene: TRBJ1-1
abundance: .
CDR3nt: TGCGCCAGCCCTACGGGACACAGGATGGGTAACACTGAAGCTTTCTTT
CDR3aa: CASPTGHRMGNTEAFF

v_gene: TRBV5-4
d_gene: .
j_gene: TRBJ2-1
abundance: .
CDR3nt: TGTGCCAGCAGCTCAGGGGGGGAGCAGTTCTTC
CDR3aa: CASSSGGEQFF

v_gene: TRBV6-1
d_gene: TRBD1
j_gene: TRBJ1-3
abundance: .
CDR3nt: TGTGCCAGCACCAGACAGGGTACCTCTGGAAACACCATATATTTT
CDR3aa: CASTRQGTSGNTIYF

v_gene: TRBV4-1
d_gene: TRBD1
j_gene: TRBJ1-3
abundance: .
CDR3nt: TGCGCCAGCTCGGACAGGGCTGGAAACACCATATATTTT
CDR3aa: CASSDRAGNTIYF

v_gene: TRBV6-5
d_gene: TRBD1
j_gene: TRBJ2-7
abundance: .
CDR3nt: TGTGCCACCATTAATGACGCCGGGACAGGGTCTCCGTACTTC
CDR3aa: CATINDAGTGSPYF

v_gene: TRBV7-9
d_gene: .
j_gene: TRBJ2-1
abundance: .
CDR3nt: TGTGCCAGCAGCTTAGTTAGCTCCGGTGAGCAGTTCTTC
CDR3aa: CASSLVSSGEQFF

v_gene: TRBV7-8
d_gene: .
j_gene: TRBJ1-2
abundance: .
CDR3nt: TGTGCCAGCAGAAGAATAGGGCGGGGTAACTATGGCTACACCTTC
CDR3aa: CASRRIGRGNYGYTF

v_gene: TRBV7-3
d_gene: .
j_gene: TRBJ2-1
abundance: .
CDR3nt: TGTGCCAGCAGCTATCAGGGGTTGGACAATGAGCAGTTCTTC
CDR3aa: CASSYQGLDNEQFF

v_gene: TRBV2
d_gene: .
j_gene: TRBJ1-5
abundance: .
CDR3nt: TGTGCCAGCAGGTTTGAGTCTTATAGCAATCAGCCCCAGCATTTT
CDR3aa: CASRFESYSNQPQHF

v_gene: TRBV10-3
d_gene: TRBD1
j_gene: TRBJ1-2
abundance: .
CDR3nt: TGTGCCACCAGAACCGGGACAGGGAACTATGGCTACACCTTC
CDR3aa: CATRTGTGNYGYTF

v_gene: TRBV6-1
d_gene: .
j_gene: TRBJ2-7
abundance: once
CDR3nt: TGTGCCAGCAGCCAGAAAACGGCAGCAGAAGCGGGGCAGTACTTC
CDR3aa: CASSQKTAAEAGQYF

v_gene: TRBV6-5
d_gene: TRBD2
j_gene: TRBJ2-7
abundance: .
CDR3nt: TGTGCCAGCAGTCTTAGCGGGGGTTCCTACGAGCAGTACTTC
CDR3aa: CASSLSGGSYEQYF

v_gene: TRBV4-1
d_gene: .
j_gene: TRBJ1-1
abundance: few
CDR3nt: TGCGCCAGCAGCCAAGTGGGCACGAACACTGAAGCTTTCTTT
CDR3aa: CASSQVGTNTEAFF

v_gene: TRBV19
d_gene: TRBD2
j_gene: TRBJ2-1
abundance: once
CDR3nt: TGTGCCAGTAGGGAATGGGGGGGGGTGGACAATGAGCAGTTCTTC
CDR3aa: CASREWGGVDNEQFF

v_gene: TRBV2
d_gene: TRBD1
j_gene: TRBJ1-2
abundance: .
CDR3nt: TGTGCCAGCAGACGGGACAGGGGCTATGGCTACACCTTC
CDR3aa: CASRRDRGYGYTF

v_gene: TRBV9
d_gene: TRBD2
j_gene: TRBJ2-3
abundance: .
CDR3nt: TGTGCCAGCAGCGTAGCTCCACTAGCGGGGAGCACAGATACGCAGTATTTT
CDR3aa: CASSVAPLAGSTDTQYF

v_gene: TRBV25-1
d_gene: TRBD1
j_gene: TRBJ1-2
abundance: .
CDR3nt: TGTGCCAGCAGTGAGGGACAGGGGAACTATGGCTACACCTTC
CDR3aa: CASSEGQGNYGYTF

v_gene: TRBV6-6
d_gene: .
j_gene: TRBJ1-5
abundance: few
CDR3nt: TGTGCCAGCAGTTTCCTTCCCGACAGATCAAATCAGCCCCAGCATTTT
CDR3aa: CASSFLPDRSNQPQHF

v_gene: TRBV5-1
d_gene: .
j_gene: TRBJ2-7
abundance: .
CDR3nt: TGCGCCAGCAGCTTGGCGGGACTTAGCTCCTACGAGCAGTACTTC
CDR3aa: CASSLAGLSSYEQYF

v_gene: TRBV6-1
d_gene: .
j_gene: TRBJ1-4
abundance: .
CDR3nt: TGTGCCAGCAGTTTCCGACCGGGGCAGGGGGAAAAACTGTTTTTT
CDR3aa: CASSFRPGQGEKLFF

v_gene: TRBV5-1
d_gene: .
j_gene: TRBJ1-1
abundance: .
CDR3nt: TGCGCCAGCAGCTTGGGGGGAGGGCTCGGCGTGGTCGCTGAAGCTTTCTTT
CDR3aa: CASSLGGGLGVVAEAFF

v_gene: TRBV5-1
d_gene: TRBD2
j_gene: TRBJ2-1
abundance: .
CDR3nt: TGCGCCAGCAGCCCGCTGCGGGGGGGCCAGTCTACCTACAATGAGCAGTTCTTC
CDR3aa: CASSPLRGGQSTYNEQFF

v_gene: TRBV6-1
d_gene: TRBD1
j_gene: TRBJ2-7
abundance: .
CDR3nt: TGTGCCAGCAGTGCACCGGGACAGGAAGAGCAGTACTTC
CDR3aa: CASSAPGQEEQYF

v_gene: TRBV6-5
d_gene: .
j_gene: TRBJ2-7
abundance: .
CDR3nt: TGTGCCAGCAGGCGGGACCCCCGGGGCTACGAGCAGTACTTC
CDR3aa: CASRRDPRGYEQYF

v_gene: TRBV5-1
d_gene: .
j_gene: TRBJ2-7
abundance: .
CDR3nt: TGCGCCAGCAGCTTGGAGGGGGAGCAGTACTTC
CDR3aa: CASSLEGEQYF

v_gene: TRBV5-6
d_gene: .
j_gene: TRBJ2-7
abundance: .
CDR3nt: TGTGCCAGCCAAGGGGTCTACGGTTCCTACGAGCAGTACTTC
CDR3aa: CASQGVYGSYEQYF

v_gene: TRBV5-8
d_gene: .
j_gene: TRBJ1-2
abundance: .
CDR3nt: TGTGCCAGCAGCCCGAGACGGGGGTTCGCTGACTATGGCTACACCTTC
CDR3aa: CASSPRRGFADYGYTF

v_gene: TRBV5-1
d_gene: .
j_gene: TRBJ1-4
abundance: .
CDR3nt: TGCGCCAGCAGCTTGCCGGACACAACTAATGAAAAACTGTTTTTT
CDR3aa: CASSLPDTTNEKLFF